A single sample gave rise to the 22 T cell receptor beta chains below, sequenced in a study of CD8+CD57+ T cells in acquired aplastic anemia. The authors sequenced patients whose flow cytometry had shown CD8+CD57+ cell expansion. The template for TCR beta VDJ and CDR3 sequence profiling was genomic DNA. TCRdb reprocessed the reads with MiXCR, giving one entry per CDR3 protein. The sample consists of around 130,000 distinct CDR3 sequences, approximately 50% of them appearing once. Sequenced sample: sorted CD4+, CD8+, or CD8+CD57+ T cells (not recorded which) from PBMCs. The receptors originated from a human donor with aplastic anemia.

This clonotype was recorded many times. The chain recombines TRBV27 with TRBJ2-1; D gene unclear. V was shortened by 8 bases and J by 6 bases, with 8 bases between the two germline ends. Germline CDR1 reads MNHEY; CDR2 reads SMNVEV (reference sequence). The CDR3 is made up of 11 amino acids. The CDR3 here is CASWSSNEQFF. The CDR3 DNA reads as TGTGCCAGCTGGTCATCCAATGAGCAGTTCTTC.

The V and J genes are TRBV7-7 and TRBJ2-1; D is possibly TRBD2 (5 bases). CDR3 length: 15 amino acids. Germline V gene lookup returns CDR1 SSHAT and CDR2 FNYEAQ (reference sequence). The V end lost 2 bases, the J end lost 0 bases, and 8 bases lay between the germline ends. CDR3 in amino acids: CASSLYEGSYNEQFF. The CDR3, as DNA: TGTGCCAGCAGCTTATACGAGGGCTCCTACAATGAGCAGTTCTTC.

The chain uses TRBV29-1 and TRBJ2-1; tentative D call: TRBD2 (7 bases). The CDR3 loop spans 13 amino acids. V was trimmed by 5 bases and J by 5 bases, leaving 13 bases between them. CDR1 is SQVTM and CDR2 is ANQGSEA in the germline V gene. The CDR3 nucleotides are TGCAGCGTTAAATGGGAGGGGGACAATGAGCAGTTCTTC. Amino acids: CSVKWEGDNEQFF.

The rearrangement joins TRBV7-9 to TRBJ2-3; D is unresolved. Germline loops: CDR1 SEHNR, CDR2 FQNEAQ (reference sequence). The CDR3 is made up of 13 amino acids. V was trimmed by 5 bases and J by 0 bases, leaving 6 bases between them. The CDR3: CASSQMSTDTQYF. The CDR3, as DNA: TGTGCCAGCAGCCAGATGAGCACAGATACGCAGTATTTT.

The rearrangement links TRBV7-6 to TRBJ2-7; D is perhaps TRBD2 (5 bases). The germline V gene has CDR1 SGHVS and CDR2 FNYEAQ. This CDR3 has 13 residues. V was pared by 3 bases and J by 0 bases, with 6 bases between. The DNA for the CDR3 is TGTGCCAGCAGCTTCGGGAACTCCTACGAGCAGTACTTC. This encodes CASSFGNSYEQYF.

With regard to this clonotype: A much larger clone sits a single nucleotide away, making a read error possible. This chain uses TRBV11-2 with TRBJ2-7; the match to TRBD2 covers 8 bases. This CDR3 has 15 residues. Germline lookup yields CDR1 SGHAT and CDR2 FQNNGV. DNA for the CDR3: TGTACCAGCAGCCCACCGGGGGGGGGCGGGTACGAGCAGTACTTC. This sequence encodes CTSSPPGGGGYEQYF. Combining the CDR3 with reference TRBV11-2 and TRBJ2-7 gives the whole variable domain EAGVAQSPRYKIIEKRQSVAFWCNPISGHATLYWYQQILGQGPKLLIQFQNNGVVDDSQLPKDRFSAERLKGVDSTLKIQPAKLEDSAVYLCTSSPPGGGGYEQYFGPGTRLTVT.

Ten or more counts support this clonotype. J is TRBJ2-5 and V is TRBV6-1; TRBD2 matches at 16 bases. The CDR3 spans 16 residues. Germline-derived CDR1 and CDR2 are MNHNS and SASEGT. Germline trimming cut 7 bases from V and 4 bases from J; bases unmatched to any gene: 6. CDR3 region: CASTDGTSGGAETQYF. In DNA form, the CDR3 reads TGTGCCAGCACCGATGGGACTAGCGGGGGGGCAGAGACCCAGTACTTC.

Many counts were recorded for this clonotype. The chain links TRBV13 to TRBJ2-5; TRBD2 matches at 7 bases. Germline CDR1 is PRHDT and CDR2 is FYEKMQ (reference sequence). V trimming: 1 base; J trimming: 4 bases; junction bases outside the gene matches: 9. The CDR3 has 16 amino acids. The CDR3 protein is CASSLVQREPVETQYF. DNA of the CDR3: TGTGCCAGCAGCTTAGTTCAGCGGGAACCGGTAGAGACCCAGTACTTC.

The chain is built from TRBV2 and TRBJ2-2; a possible D gene is TRBD1 (6 bases). This CDR3 has 14 residues. V lost 4 bases, J lost 4 bases, and 10 bases lay in between. Germline CDR1 is SNHLY and CDR2 is FYNNEI. In DNA form, the CDR3 reads TGTGCCAGCAGTGTTAGGGACACCACCGGGGAGCTGTTTTTT. Translating gives CASSVRDTTGELFF.

The V and J genes are TRBV15 and TRBJ2-3; 8 bases are shared with TRBD2. The CDR3 is made up of 15 amino acids. The germline CDR1 and CDR2 sequences are LNHNV and YYDKDF (reference sequence). V was clipped by 5 bases and J by 0 bases; unmatched bases: 4. CDR3 sequence reads: CATSGGGGSTDTQYF. The CDR3 coding sequence is TGTGCCACCAGCGGGGGCGGGGGGAGCACAGATACGCAGTATTTT.

The chain is built from TRBV20-1 and TRBJ2-7; D might be TRBD2 (6 bases). CDR1 is DFQATT, CDR2 SNEGSKA, per germline (reference sequence). The CDR3 sequence is 13 residues long. V dropped 6 bases and J dropped 2 bases, with 14 bases sitting between them. The CDR3 region is CSASGYETYEQYF. CDR3 DNA: TGCAGTGCCAGCGGGTACGAAACCTACGAGCAGTACTTC.

This clonotype has a handful of counts. J is TRBJ1-2 and V is TRBV29-1, with 8 bases identical to TRBD1. Germline trimming cut 6 bases from V and 3 bases from J; bases unmatched to any gene: 9. The CDR3 spans 14 residues. Germline V CDR1 and CDR2: SQVTM, ANQGSEA. CDR3 bases: TGCAGCGTGGAGACCAGGGGGCTGGACTATGGCTACACCTTC. It yields the protein CSVETRGLDYGYTF.

There are a few counts of this clonotype. The chain joins TRBV24-1 to TRBJ2-3; 7 bases map to TRBD1. Germline CDR1 reads KGHDR; CDR2 reads SFDVKD. After removal of 4 bases from V and 1 base from J, the junction contained 4 bases not matched to a gene. The CDR3 spans 15 residues. The CDR3: CATSERQGGTDTQYF. The CDR3, as DNA: TGTGCCACCAGTGAAAGACAGGGAGGCACAGATACGCAGTATTTT.

This clonotype was detected only a few times. The chain is built from TRBV20-1 and TRBJ2-7, with 8 bases identical to TRBD2. The J segment lost 1 base and the V segment lost 0 bases, leaving 5 bases of the junction unmatched. CDR1 is DFQATT, CDR2 SNEGSKA, per germline (reference sequence). The CDR3 sequence is 15 residues long. The DNA for the CDR3 is TGCAGTGCTAGAGATTGGGCGGGAGGTTCCTACGAGCAGTACTTC. This translates into CSARDWAGGSYEQYF.

This clonotype has just one count. V usage is TRBV7-3 and J usage is TRBJ2-7; D may be TRBD1 or TRBD2 (5 bases each). CDR1 is SGHTA, CDR2 FQGTGA, per germline. The CDR3 extends over 13 amino acids. V was trimmed by 4 bases and J by 4 bases, leaving 11 bases between them. The CDR3 DNA is TGTGCCAGCAGCTGGGGGTCCGAGTACGAGCAGTACTTC. Protein product: CASSWGSEYEQYF.

The gene calls are TRBV6-1 and TRBJ1-4; D is perhaps TRBD1 (6 bases). Germline CDR1 reads MNHNS; CDR2 reads SASEGT. The CDR3 has 15 residues. The CDR3 coding sequence is TGTGCTAGAGGGTTCCCTCCAGGGGATGGTGAAAAACTGTTTTTT. Protein: CARGFPPGDGEKLFF.

V is TRBV7-7 and J is TRBJ1-6, with unresolved D. This CDR3 has 12 amino acids. Trimming removed 6 bases at V and 8 bases at J, with 8 bases between. The germline V gene encodes CDR1 SSHAT and CDR2 FNYEAQ (reference sequence). CDR3 sequence: CASSVIHSPLHF. The CDR3 DNA sequence: TGTGCCAGCAGTGTTATCCATTCACCCCTCCACTTT.

V gene TRBV24-1 combines with J gene TRBJ2-7, with D perhaps matching TRBD1 (6 bases). Germline V gene sequence: CDR1 KGHDR, CDR2 SFDVKD. Trimming cost V 3 bases and J 6 bases, with 17 bases left between them. The CDR3 is 15 residues long. The CDR3 DNA reads TGTGCCACCAGTGATCCCTCGGACCTAGGGGGCGAGCAGTACTTC. Its protein product is CATSDPSDLGGEQYF.

The J gene is TRBJ2-7, the V gene TRBV4-1, with D perhaps being TRBD1 or TRBD2 (5 bases each). Deletions cut 8 bases from V and 2 bases from J, with 16 bases between. This CDR3 region has 14 residues. Germline-derived CDR1 and CDR2 are MGHRA and YSYEKL. CDR3 sequence (DNA): TGCGCCAGCGGGGGTGGTGGAAACACCTACGAGCAGTACTTC. Protein sequence: CASGGGGNTYEQYF.

V gene TRBV7-9 combines with J gene TRBJ2-5; D unresolved. CDR3 length: 15 residues. V was pared by 5 bases and J by 2 bases, with 15 bases between. In germline, CDR1 is SEHNR, CDR2 FQNEAQ (reference sequence). In DNA, the CDR3 is TGTGCCAGCAGCGTCAATTCCGACGGGCAAGAGACCCAGTACTTC. It codes for CASSVNSDGQETQYF.

This clonotype was found many times. The rearrangement joins TRBV4-1 to TRBJ1-2, with D unclear. Germline-derived CDR1 and CDR2 are MGHRA and YSYEKL. The CDR3 runs to 15 residues. The V end lost 1 base, the J end lost 0 bases, and 9 bases lay between the germline ends. CDR3 protein: CASSQGVHSNYGYTF. CDR3 DNA: TGCGCCAGCAGCCAAGGGGTCCATTCTAACTATGGCTACACCTTC.

The chain joins TRBV7-9 to TRBJ2-5; D possibly corresponds to TRBD1 (7 bases). The V gene lost 3 bases and the J gene lost 4 bases, with 12 bases spanning the gap. This CDR3 is 14 amino acids long. The germline CDR1 and CDR2 sequences are SEHNR and FQNEAQ (reference sequence). DNA for the CDR3: TGTGCCAGCAGCTTGGCGGGGACAGCAGAGACCCAGTACTTC. It is translated as CASSLAGTAETQYF.